Below, 18 T cell receptor beta chains from the same sample are listed, as sequenced in a study of cytotoxic CD8 clonotypes in ibrutinib-treated CLL. Data came from immunoSEQ multiplex PCR; TCRdb stores just in-frame clones and leaves some out. The sample lists 40,000 or so clones; less than 85% were seen once. This sample comprised PBMCs, obtained at disease progression, from a patient treated with ibrutinib. The source is a human donor with chronic lymphocytic leukemia.

This clone was seen a single time. CDR3 sequence: CASSVNGQDSYEQYF. The CDR3 DNA reads TGCGCCAGCAGCGTCAACGGACAGGATAGCTACGAGCAGTACTTC. This chain joins TRBV5-1 and TRBJ2-7, with 7 bases that match TRBD1. V lost 4 bases to trimming and J lost 3 bases; unmatched junction nucleotides: 10. The germline V gene has CDR1 SGHRS and CDR2 YFSETQ. The CDR3 totals 15 residues.

V is TRBV27 and J is TRBJ2-1, with 9 bases that match TRBD1. This CDR3 region has 15 residues. V was pared by 6 bases and J by 0 bases, with 3 bases of the junction left unmatched. From germline, CDR1 is MNHEY and CDR2 SMNVEV (reference sequence). The CDR3 coding sequence is TGTGCCAGCAGAACAGGGGGCGGCTCCTACAATGAGCAGTTCTTC. This codes for CASRTGGGSYNEQFF.

The V and J genes are TRBV7-9 and TRBJ1-2; TRBD1 is a possible D gene (6 bases). CDR3 length: 13 amino acids. Trimming shortened V by 5 bases and J by 6 bases, and 13 bases separated the two germline ends. The germline V gene has CDR1 SEHNR and CDR2 FQNEAQ (reference sequence). The CDR3 DNA sequence: TGTGCCAGCAGCCCTACAGGGTTCCATGGCTACACCTTC. Its translation: CASSPTGFHGYTF.

The chain couples TRBV6-1 to TRBJ1-2, with 8 bases matching TRBD1. CDR3 length: 13 residues. Unmatched junction bases numbered 2, after V lost 4 bases and J lost 4 bases. Looked up from germline, CDR1 is MNHNS and CDR2 is SASEGT. The CDR3 sequence: CASSVDRGYGYTF. In nucleotides, the CDR3 is TGTGCCAGCAGTGTAGACAGGGGCTATGGCTACACCTTC.

This clone was seen once. The chain combines TRBV28 with TRBJ1-4, with D possibly matching TRBD1 (5 bases). Germline values: CDR1 MDHEN, CDR2 SYDVKM. Trimming pared 6 bases from V and 7 bases from J, leaving 12 bases between. The CDR3 contains 13 residues. The DNA for the CDR3 is TGTGCCAGCAGGGTGGGGGGAGGTGAAAAACTGTTTTTT. Encoded protein: CASRVGGGEKLFF.

This chain links TRBV27 with TRBJ2-3, with 10 bases fitting TRBD2. The germline CDR1 and CDR2 sequences are MNHEY and SMNVEV (reference sequence). This CDR3 contains 16 residues. V shed 5 bases, J shed 0 bases, and the junction held 5 bases outside the gene matches. CDR3 region: CASSQLAGGSTDTQYF. CDR3 nucleotide sequence: TGTGCCAGCAGTCAATTAGCGGGAGGAAGCACAGATACGCAGTATTTT.

This clone was counted a few times. The chain uses TRBV29-1 and TRBJ2-7; D is possibly TRBD1 (5 bases). Per the germline V gene, CDR1 is SQVTM and CDR2 is ANQGSEA. V lost 4 bases and J lost 3, with 13 bases in between. CDR3 size: 13 residues. The CDR3 region has the DNA TGCAGCGTTGTAGAACAGGCCCGCTACGAGCAGTACTTC. Translated, it gives CSVVEQARYEQYF.

The V gene is TRBV6-1, the J gene TRBJ2-5; 14 bases are a match to TRBD2. The CDR3 sequence is 18 residues long. The V segment lost 3 bases and the J segment 4 bases; nucleotides outside the gene matches: 10. Germline CDR1 reads MNHNS; CDR2 reads SASEGT. The CDR3 coding sequence is TGTGCCAGCAGTGAGGTGACTAGCGGGGGGGGACGGTCAGAGACCCAGTACTTC. This sequence encodes CASSEVTSGGGRSETQYF.

This rearrangement joins TRBV27 to TRBJ2-7; the D is unclear. CDR3 length: 14 residues. Per the germline V gene, CDR1 is MNHEY and CDR2 is SMNVEV (reference sequence). V was trimmed by 2 bases and J by 2 bases, leaving 10 bases between them. The CDR3 DNA follows: TGTGCCAGCAGTTTACTAGGGTCCCCCTACGAGCAGTACTTC. The encoded protein is CASSLLGSPYEQYF.

This clone was observed a single time. CDR3 DNA sequence: TGTGCCTGGAGCACAAACCGGGGAGTATGGACTGAAGCTTTCTTT. Its translation: CAWSTNRGVWTEAFF. The rearrangement joins TRBV30 to TRBJ1-1; D is undetermined. The CDR3 length is 15 residues. The V gene lost 3 bases and the J gene lost 5 bases, with 19 bases spanning the gap. Germline V CDR1 and CDR2: GTSNPN, SVGIG (reference sequence).

The chain joins TRBV7-3 to TRBJ2-1; 8 nucleotides agree with TRBD2. The germline V gene encodes CDR1 SGHTA and CDR2 FQGTGA. V gave up 5 bases and J gave up 7 bases; unmatched junction bases: 7. The length of the CDR3 is 14 residues. The CDR3 sequence is CASSLSGGLNEQFF. The CDR3 DNA reads as TGTGCCAGCAGCCTTTCGGGGGGGCTTAATGAGCAGTTCTTC.

In this sample, this clone turned up once. The chain links TRBV6-5 to TRBJ1-1, with 9 bases lining up with TRBD1. CDR3 size: 14 residues. The germline gives CDR1 MNHEY, CDR2 SVGAGI. J was trimmed by 6 bases and V by 5 bases; bases with no gene match: 7. CDR3 residues: CASSRTGAPPEAFF. The DNA of the CDR3 is TGTGCCAGCAGTAGGACAGGGGCCCCCCCTGAAGCTTTCTTT.

This clone was seen more than once but under ten times. This rearrangement joins TRBV28 to TRBJ1-1; D unresolved. V was pared by 0 bases and J by 1 base, with 12 bases between. Germline V gene lookup returns CDR1 MDHEN and CDR2 SYDVKM. This CDR3 spans 16 amino acids. DNA for the CDR3: TGTGCCAGCAGTTTATGGGCGGCCCCTGGGAACACTGAAGCTTTCTTT. Amino acid sequence: CASSLWAAPGNTEAFF. Using reference TRBV28 and TRBJ1-1 for the parts outside the CDR3, the full variable domain is DVKVTQSSRYLVKRTGEKVFLECVQDMDHENMFWYRQDPGLGLRLIYFSYDVKMKEKGDIPEGYSVSREKKERFSLILESASTNQTSMYLCASSLWAAPGNTEAFFGQGTRLTVV.

This chain joins TRBV7-9 and TRBJ2-1, with TRBD2 as a possible D gene (5 bases). The CDR3 consists of 15 residues. CDR1 and CDR2 (germline): SEHNR, FQNEAQ (reference sequence). The V and J ends lost 5 bases and 3 bases respectively, with 14 bases between them. The CDR3 DNA reads as TGTGCCAGCAGCCTCCTAGGCGGGCACTACAATGAGCAGTTCTTC. It codes for CASSLLGGHYNEQFF.

The genes are TRBV14 and TRBJ2-2, with D unresolved. The V and J ends lost 4 bases and 0 bases respectively, with 12 bases between them. CDR1 SGHDN and CDR2 FVKESK come from the germline V gene. The CDR3 contains 16 residues. Written as DNA, the CDR3 is TGTGCCAGCAGCCCCTGGGCTACCGCGAACACCGGGGAGCTGTTTTTT. Its protein product is CASSPWATANTGELFF.

Remarks on this clone: One junction end disagrees with the germline gene, perhaps due to a read error. The chain carries TRBV7-7 and TRBJ2-1, with a weak D call TRBD2 (5 bases). The CDR3 totals 13 residues. CDR1 and CDR2 from the germline V gene are SSHAT and FNYEAQ (reference sequence). DNA for the CDR3: TGTGCTAGCAGCCGTTTGGGAGACAATGAGCAGTTCTTC. Translating it yields CASSRLGDNEQFF.

The chain is built from TRBV19 and TRBJ1-3, with D hard to call. With 8 bases removed from V and 4 bases from J, the gap between germline ends came to 9 bases. Germline assignment: CDR1 LNHDA and CDR2 SQIVND (reference sequence). The CDR3 covers 12 residues. This CDR3 reads CASYYGGNTIYF. CDR3 in DNA: TGTGCCAGTTACTACGGAGGAAACACCATATATTTT. The variable domain in full, with the rest retrieved from reference TRBV19 and TRBJ1-3, is DGGITQSPKYLFRKEGQNVTLSCEQNLNHDAMYWYRQDPGQGLRLIYYSQIVNDFQKGDIAEGYSVSREKKESFPLTVTSAQKNPTAFYLCASYYGGNTIYFGEGSWLTVV.

V gene TRBV12-5 combines with J gene TRBJ2-2, with 13 bases aligning to TRBD2. The CDR3 is 15 amino acids. The J segment lost 5 bases and the V segment lost 4 bases, leaving 1 base of the junction unmatched. Germline V gives CDR1 LGHNT, CDR2 FRNRAP. The CDR3, as DNA: TGTGCTAGTGGTTCACTAGCGGGAGGGACCGGGGAGCTGTTTTTT. Translating gives CASGSLAGGTGELFF.